These 30 T cell receptor beta chains were sequenced from one sample in a study of response to subunit inactivated influenza vaccine. TCRdb recomputed calls from the RT-PCR reads with MiXCR, one row per CDR3 protein. Among 500,000 or so distinct CDR3 sequences listed, about 15% were seen once. The sequences come from CD4+ T cells sorted from PBMCs, collected around 25 months after vaccination. These receptor sequences come from a man in his fifties or sixties who received an inactivated influenza vaccine.

Only a few counts were recorded for this clonotype. The J gene is TRBJ2-7, the V gene TRBV4-3; D unclear. Germline V lookup: CDR1 LGHNA, CDR2 YSLEER. V lost 5 bases, J lost 1 base, and 12 bases lay in between. CDR3 length: 14 residues. The CDR3 protein is CASSALPDSYEQYF. The CDR3 DNA follows: TGCGCCAGCAGCGCCCTTCCGGATTCCTACGAGCAGTACTTC.

This rearrangement joins TRBV5-1 to TRBJ2-7, with D possibly TRBD2 on 5 matching bases. The CDR3 runs 12 residues. Per germline, CDR1 SGHRS and CDR2 YFSETQ. V lost 5 bases, J lost 4 bases, and 10 bases lay in between. CDR3 amino acids: CASRDSQYEQYF. The CDR3 nucleotides are TGCGCCAGCAGGGACTCCCAATACGAGCAGTACTTC.

Comments on this clonotype: This clone may be a read error of a much larger clone one base away. The rearrangement links TRBV9 to TRBJ2-5; 8 positions match TRBD2. CDR1 SGDLS and CDR2 YYNGEE come from the germline V gene. The CDR3 loop spans 15 amino acids. The junction had 4 bases not matched to a gene; V was cut back by 3 bases and J by 0 bases. CDR3 loop: CASSAASGYQETQYF. CDR3 nucleotides: TGTGCCAGCAGCGCAGCTAGCGGGTACCAAGAGACCCAGTACTTC.

The rearrangement joins TRBV2 to TRBJ2-6; 9 bases fit TRBD1. The germline CDR1 and CDR2 sequences are SNHLY and FYNNEI. Unmatched junction bases numbered 5, after V lost 7 bases and J lost 10 bases. The CDR3 is 13 residues long. The CDR3 DNA sequence: TGTGCCAGCAATACGGGACAGGGTAACGTCCTGACTTTC. It translates to CASNTGQGNVLTF.

This clonotype turned up a few times. V and J are TRBV7-8 and TRBJ1-2, with a weak D call TRBD1 (5 bases). V dropped 6 bases and J dropped 8 bases, with 19 bases sitting between them. Germline V gene sequence: CDR1 SGHVS, CDR2 FQNEAQ. The CDR3 runs 14 residues. The CDR3 sequence is CASSPRLRGSGYTF. In DNA, the CDR3 is TGTGCCAGCAGTCCTCGGCTAAGGGGATCCGGCTACACCTTC.

This clonotype was seen many times. The gene calls are TRBV12-3 or TRBV12-4 and TRBJ2-5; 13 bases map to TRBD2. The CDR3 is 16 residues long. J gave up 4 bases and V 6 bases, and 8 bases lay outside the gene matches. The CDR3 here is CASSPGGLAGRETQYF. The CDR3 DNA sequence: TGTGCCAGCAGCCCTGGGGGACTAGCGGGACGAGAGACCCAGTACTTC.

This clonotype was seen a handful of times. The chain links TRBV20-1 to TRBJ1-5; D is undetermined. The CDR3 extends over 15 amino acids. Trimming removed 6 bases from V and 1 base from J, with 16 bases in between. CDR1 DFQATT and CDR2 SNEGSKA come from the germline V gene (reference sequence). The CDR3 is CSAYNTFGSNQPQHF. For the CDR3, the DNA is TGCAGTGCCTATAATACATTTGGGAGCAATCAGCCCCAGCATTTT.

The chain combines TRBV20-1 with TRBJ2-5; possibly TRBD1 for D (5 bases). Germline values: CDR1 DFQATT, CDR2 SNEGSKA (reference sequence). The V gene lost 1 base and the J gene lost 7 bases, with 13 bases spanning the gap. The CDR3 runs to 13 residues. CDR3 region: CSARVAGKGTQYF. The CDR3 nucleotides read TGCAGTGCTAGAGTGGCAGGGAAAGGGACCCAGTACTTC.

The chain joins TRBV6-1 to TRBJ2-1, with D maybe TRBD2 (5 bases). The CDR3 has 14 amino acids. V lost 6 bases, J lost 10 bases, and 19 bases lay in between. Germline values: CDR1 MNHNS, CDR2 SASEGT. The CDR3 spells CASSVVLGSNEQFF. In DNA form, the CDR3 reads TGTGCCAGCAGCGTAGTATTAGGGAGCAACGAGCAGTTCTTC.

V and J are TRBV10-3 and TRBJ2-1; 9 nucleotides match TRBD2. The V and J ends lost 8 bases and 8 bases, in that order; junction bases with no gene match: 7. This CDR3 has 13 amino acids. Germline CDR1 and CDR2: ENHRY and SYGVKD. The CDR3 coding sequence is TGTGCCATCGCTGGCGGGGGGGCCTATGAGCAGTTCTTC. Its protein is CAIAGGGAYEQFF.

The rearrangement uses TRBV4-1 and TRBJ1-1; maybe TRBD1 (5 bases). The CDR3 loop spans 15 amino acids. CDR1 is MGHRA and CDR2 is YSYEKL in the germline V gene. Trimming took off 4 bases at V and 0 bases at J, with 12 bases between the two ends. The CDR3 loop is CASSPRDYLNTEAFF. The CDR3, as DNA: TGCGCCAGCAGCCCCCGGGACTATTTGAACACTGAAGCTTTCTTT.

This clonotype was seen more than once but under ten times. V gene TRBV7-9 combines with J gene TRBJ1-5, with 9 bases matching TRBD1. V trimming: 4 bases; J trimming: 8 bases; junction bases outside the gene matches: 9. From germline, CDR1 is SEHNR and CDR2 FQNEAQ (reference sequence). There are 15 residues in the CDR3. As DNA, the CDR3 is TGTGCCAGCAGCTACGGACAGGGGTCTTCGGAGCCCCAGCATTTT. It yields the protein CASSYGQGSSEPQHF.

This clonotype was seen repeatedly, ten times or more. The chain recombines TRBV20-1 with TRBJ2-1; 10 bases match TRBD2. This CDR3 spans 14 amino acids. With V trimmed by 3 bases and J by 8 bases, 7 bases remained unmatched. Per germline, CDR1 DFQATT and CDR2 SNEGSKA (reference sequence). Here the CDR3 DNA reads TGCAGTGCTAGCACGGGACTAGCGACCGATGAGCAGTTCTTC. Translation gives CSASTGLATDEQFF.

J is TRBJ2-3 and V is TRBV9; 9 bases are shared with TRBD1. This CDR3 has 19 amino acids. The trim removed 0 bases at V and 3 bases at J, leaving 14 bases unmatched. In germline, CDR1 is SGDLS, CDR2 YYNGEE. The DNA for the CDR3 is TGTGCCAGCAGCGTAGGGCTTGGGGACAGGGAATTGGCGACAGATACGCAGTATTTT. Translated, it gives CASSVGLGDRELATDTQYF.

The chain carries TRBV7-6 and TRBJ2-3; 7 nucleotides align to TRBD1. V lost 2 bases, J lost 3 bases, and 8 bases stayed unmatched. The CDR3 sequence is 16 residues long. CDR1 is SGHVS and CDR2 is FNYEAQ in the germline V gene. CDR3 protein: CASSLMTGRGTDTQYF. CDR3 DNA: TGTGCCAGCAGCTTAATGACAGGGCGAGGGACAGATACGCAGTATTTT.

This clonotype turned up a few times. J is TRBJ2-5 and V is TRBV7-2, with 12 bases fitting TRBD2. Germline trimming cut 4 bases from V and 1 base from J; bases unmatched to any gene: 4. The CDR3 sequence is 16 residues long. Per germline, CDR1 SGHTA and CDR2 FQGNSA. The CDR3 sequence: CASSYSTSGGQETQYF. The DNA of the CDR3 is TGTGCCAGCAGCTATTCGACTAGCGGGGGCCAAGAGACCCAGTACTTC.

The V and J genes are TRBV29-1 and TRBJ2-1; D is uncertain. This CDR3 spans 14 amino acids. Germline V gene lookup returns CDR1 SQVTM and CDR2 ANQGSEA. V lost 4 bases and J 8 bases, leaving 18 bases between the germline ends. CDR3 amino acids: CSVGGYNPYYEQFF. The CDR3 DNA reads as TGCAGCGTTGGTGGCTACAACCCATACTATGAGCAGTTCTTC.

The J gene is TRBJ2-5, the V gene TRBV7-9; TRBD2 aligns across 13 bases. Trimming cost V 5 bases and J 4 bases; bases outside gene matches: 4. Germline CDR1 SEHNR, CDR2 FQNEAQ (reference sequence). This CDR3 has 15 residues. CDR3 region: CASSRTSGGSETQYF. In DNA form, the CDR3 reads TGTGCCAGCAGCCGGACTAGCGGGGGCTCAGAGACCCAGTACTTC.

Only a few counts were recorded for this clonotype. The V call is TRBV3-1, the J call TRBJ2-1; maybe TRBD2 (6 bases). The germline V and J ends were trimmed by 2 bases and 5 bases, with 13 bases remaining between them. Germline V CDR1 and CDR2: LGHDT, YNNKEL (reference sequence). The CDR3 has 15 residues. The CDR3 here is CASSQRGNMDNEQFF. The CDR3 DNA reads TGTGCCAGCAGCCAACGGGGGAATATGGACAATGAGCAGTTCTTC.

This clonotype has just a few counts. J is TRBJ2-3 and V is TRBV12-3 or TRBV12-4; the match to TRBD2 covers 8 bases. V lost 6 bases to trimming and J lost 1 base; unmatched junction nucleotides: 9. The CDR3 loop spans 16 amino acids. The DNA of the CDR3 is TGTGCCAGCAGCCTCGGGAGGGAGAGGGGCACAGATACGCAGTATTTT. Residues: CASSLGRERGTDTQYF.

This clonotype was counted only a few times. In DNA, the CDR3 is TGCAGTGCTAGATACCTTCGCGGGGGGAGACAATCCGGGGGCACAGATACGCAGTATTTT. Its translation is CSARYLRGGRQSGGTDTQYF. The chain links TRBV20-1 to TRBJ2-3; 8 bases are shared with TRBD2. V was clipped by 2 bases and J by 1 base; unmatched bases: 20. The CDR3 totals 20 residues. Looked up from germline, CDR1 is DFQATT and CDR2 is SNEGSKA (reference sequence).

In its sample, this clonotype was seen a few times. The gene calls are TRBV20-1 and TRBJ2-7; D uncertain. Deletions cut 5 bases from V and 0 bases from J, with 20 bases between. The CDR3 contains 16 residues. Germline lookup yields CDR1 DFQATT and CDR2 SNEGSKA (reference sequence). The CDR3 region is CSAAAVGRYNSYEQYF. The CDR3 coding sequence is TGCAGTGCTGCAGCAGTTGGGCGCTATAACTCCTACGAGCAGTACTTC.

The table lists this clonotype with a few counts. This chain joins TRBV6-1 and TRBJ2-5; TRBD2 is a possible D gene (5 bases). Per the germline V gene, CDR1 is MNHNS and CDR2 is SASEGT. The CDR3 is made up of 14 amino acids. The V end was cut by 6 bases, the J end by 5 bases, with 16 bases between. CDR3 sequence (DNA): TGTGCCAGCAGCCCTGGACTGCTAAGGGAGACCCAGTACTTC. It is translated as CASSPGLLRETQYF.

The chain links TRBV20-1 to TRBJ2-7; TRBD2 aligns across 13 bases. The CDR3 loop spans 14 amino acids. Trimming took 6 bases from V and 6 from J; bases not matched to a gene: 8. Germline assignment: CDR1 DFQATT and CDR2 SNEGSKA (reference sequence). In nucleotides, the CDR3 is TGCAGTGCCTCAGGACTAGCGGGAGTTAGCGAGCAGTACTTC. This codes for CSASGLAGVSEQYF.

The chain carries TRBV20-1 and TRBJ1-2; TRBD1 agrees at 7 bases. The V and J ends lost 0 bases and 4 bases, in that order; junction bases with no gene match: 8. The CDR3 contains 15 residues. Looked up from germline, CDR1 is DFQATT and CDR2 is SNEGSKA (reference sequence). Here the CDR3 DNA reads TGCAGTGCTAGAGACACGACAGGGTTTACCTATGGCTACACCTTC. Its translation: CSARDTTGFTYGYTF.

This sequence joins TRBV7-9 and TRBJ2-5; 9 positions agree with TRBD1. CDR3 length: 16 amino acids. Germline V gene data show CDR1 as SEHNR and CDR2 as FQNEAQ (reference sequence). V shed 4 bases and J 5 bases; nucleotides not matched to a gene: 11. CDR3 nucleotides: TGTGCCAGCAGCTGGGGACAGGGTTCTTTGCGGGAGACCCAGTACTTC. It translates to CASSWGQGSLRETQYF.

The chain links TRBV20-1 to TRBJ1-4; D perhaps matches TRBD1 (6 bases). There are 14 residues in the CDR3. The V gene's germline CDR1 is DFQATT and CDR2 SNEGSKA (reference sequence). V lost 4 bases to trimming and J lost 7 bases, with 16 bases between them. DNA for the CDR3: TGCAGTGCTACCCCCGGGGGGCTAGTTGAAAAACTGTTTTTT. Its translation: CSATPGGLVEKLFF.

J is TRBJ1-2 and V is TRBV7-2; the match to TRBD1 covers 8 bases. Germline V lookup: CDR1 SGHTA, CDR2 FQGNSA. V dropped 5 bases and J dropped 8; count of bases not matched to a gene: 10. The CDR3 spans 14 residues. The CDR3 bases are TGTGCCAGCAGCCCCGGGACAGGCCGGGGAGGCTACACCTTC. It yields the protein CASSPGTGRGGYTF.

CDR3 sequence: CASTQREPYEQYF. In DNA form, the CDR3 reads TGTGCCAGCACCCAAAGGGAGCCCTACGAGCAGTACTTC. The chain links TRBV21-1 to TRBJ2-7. TRBV21-1 corresponds to a pseudogene. The CDR3 is made up of 13 amino acids.

This clonotype was detected a few times. This chain's CDR3 is CASSATDRLNTEAFF. CDR3 DNA sequence: TGTGCCAGCAGCGCAACGGACAGATTGAACACTGAAGCTTTCTTT. The rearrangement uses TRBV5-6 and TRBJ1-1; a weak D match, TRBD1 (6 bases). This CDR3 region has 15 residues. Germline-derived CDR1 and CDR2 are SGHDT and YYEEEE. V lost 4 bases and J 0 bases, leaving 13 bases between the germline ends.